This is a list of T cell receptor beta chains from one sample in a study of cytomegalovirus exposure and HLA in healthy donors. Repertoires were generated with immunoSEQ multiplex PCR, while TCRdb's copy carries only in-frame clones and drops some. The data contain about 120,000 clones, roughly four fifths of them singletons. Sequencing used PBMCs. All receptors come from a male donor in good health and CMV-seropositive. The CDR3 runs from the conserved cysteine through the conserved F or W. Fields, in order: J gene, D gene, clone size, V gene, CDR3 protein, CDR3 DNA. The D gene is left open where the match is weak. The size of a clone is reported for some rows only, either as once, few or many, or as a class for expanded clones.

>TRBJ2-7|TRBD2|-|TRBV4-3
CASSHRLWEGRYEQYF
TGCGCCAGCAGCCACCGCTTGTGGGAGGGCCGGTACGAGCAGTACTTC
>TRBJ2-1|TRBD1|-|TRBV19
CASSSTDRVSGNEQFF
TGTGCCAGTAGTAGCACTGACAGGGTCTCTGGCAATGAGCAGTTCTTC
>TRBJ1-2|TRBD1|-|TRBV5-1
CASSPGQGANYGYTF
TGCGCCAGCAGCCCAGGACAGGGGGCTAACTATGGCTACACCTTC
>TRBJ1-2|-|-|TRBV7-2
CASSLDSGNYGYTF
TGTGCCAGCAGCTTAGACTCGGGGAACTATGGCTACACCTTC
>TRBJ2-7|-|-|TRBV2
CASRGQPSYEQYF
TGTGCCAGCAGAGGACAGCCCTCCTACGAGCAGTACTTC
>TRBJ2-5|-|-|TRBV4-1
CASSQDRGSQETQYF
TGCGCCAGCAGCCAAGACAGGGGATCCCAAGAGACCCAGTACTTC
>TRBJ1-6|-|-|TRBV30
CAWRTSYNSPLHF
TGTGCCTGGAGGACATCCTATAATTCACCCCTCCACTTT
>TRBJ2-3|-|-|TRBV11-1
CASSSPVREGVTDTQYF
TGTGCCAGCAGCTCTCCGGTGCGGGAAGGTGTCACAGATACGCAGTATTTT
>TRBJ2-2|TRBD1|-|TRBV9
CASSGRQGNTGELFF
TGTGCCAGCAGCGGAAGACAGGGAAACACCGGGGAGCTGTTTTTT
>TRBJ1-5|-|-|TRBV9
CASSEAAGENQPQHF
TGTGCCAGCAGCGAAGCGGCAGGCGAAAATCAGCCCCAGCATTTT
>TRBJ2-5|TRBD2|-|TRBV6-1
CASEREWGQETQYF
TGTGCCAGCGAGCGGGAGTGGGGGCAAGAGACCCAGTACTTC
>TRBJ1-1|-|-|TRBV4-3
CASSGHHTEAFF
TGCGCCAGCAGCGGACACCACACTGAAGCTTTCTTT
>TRBJ1-3|-|-|TRBV10-3
CAISERDNSGNTIYF
TGTGCCATCAGTGAGCGGGACAACTCTGGAAACACCATATATTTT
>TRBJ2-2|TRBD1|-|TRBV19
CASSTGTGNTGELFF
TGTGCCAGTAGTACCGGGACAGGCAACACCGGGGAGCTGTTTTTT
>TRBJ2-1|TRBD2|-|TRBV29-1
CSVEERGEHNEQFF
TGCAGCGTTGAAGAGCGGGGGGAACACAATGAGCAGTTCTTC
>TRBJ2-7|TRBD2|once|TRBV7-2
CASSLVGGGSYEQYF
TGTGCCAGCAGCTTAGTCGGGGGGGGGTCCTACGAGCAGTACTTC
>TRBJ2-6|-|-|TRBV5-6
CASSHISGANGLTF
TGTGCCAGCAGCCATATTTCTGGGGCCAACGGCCTGACTTTC
>TRBJ2-1|-|once|TRBV7-2
CASSSSSDAQFF
TGTGCCAGCAGCTCCAGTTCAGATGCGCAGTTCTTC
>TRBJ2-5|-|-|TRBV6-5
CASSYSYRQETQYF
TGTGCCAGCAGTTACTCGTACAGACAAGAGACCCAGTACTTC
>TRBJ1-2|-|-|TRBV9
CASSLIGGQDYGYTF
TGTGCCAGCAGCTTAATCGGCGGTCAAGACTATGGCTACACCTTC
>TRBJ2-3|-|-|TRBV6-5
CASRSRPRGTDTQYF
TGTGCCAGCAGGTCTAGGCCGAGAGGGACAGATACGCAGTATTTT
>TRBJ2-7|TRBD1|-|TRBV20-1
CSADRVYEQYF
TGCAGTGCAGACAGGGTCTACGAGCAGTACTTC
>TRBJ1-4|-|-|TRBV27
CASTEGGESEKLFF
TGTGCCAGCACCGAGGGGGGGGAGAGTGAAAAACTGTTTTTT
>TRBJ2-7|-|-|TRBV19
CASSLQGRHYEQYF
TGTGCCAGTAGTCTGCAGGGGCGGCACTACGAGCAGTACTTC
>TRBJ1-6|TRBD1|-|TRBV9
CASSVDNRDSSPLHF
TGTGCCAGCAGCGTAGATAACAGGGACAGTTCACCCCTCCACTTT
>TRBJ2-5|-|-|TRBV4-1
CASSPEATPTQYF
TGCGCCAGCAGCCCAGAGGCCACCCCGACCCAGTACTTC
>TRBJ2-1|-|-|TRBV28
CASSSRAETGNEQFF
TGTGCCAGCAGTTCACGAGCGGAGACTGGGAATGAGCAGTTCTTC
>TRBJ1-1|-|-|TRBV14
CASSQIQGPEAFF
TGTGCCAGCAGCCAAATACAGGGCCCTGAAGCTTTCTTT
>TRBJ2-3|-|-|TRBV29-1
CSVEGGSLDTQYF
TGCAGCGTTGAAGGTGGTAGCCTAGATACGCAGTATTTT
>TRBJ1-2|-|-|TRBV10-3
CAISMTSPNYGYTF
TGTGCCATCTCAATGACATCCCCTAACTATGGCTACACCTTC
>TRBJ2-3|-|-|TRBV2
CASSVTQADTQYF
TGTGCCAGCAGTGTGACCCAGGCAGATACGCAGTATTTT
>TRBJ2-5|-|-|TRBV20-1
CSASQQETQYF
TGCAGTGCTAGCCAGCAAGAGACCCAGTACTTC
>TRBJ2-5|TRBD1|-|TRBV4-3
CASSLGQGAREQYF
TGCGCCAGCAGCCTCGGACAGGGGGCCCGGGAGCAGTACTTC
>TRBJ2-1|TRBD1|-|TRBV19
CASSYTGTGRYNEQFF
TGTGCCAGTAGCTATACCGGGACAGGGCGCTACAATGAGCAGTTCTTC
>TRBJ2-3|TRBD2|few|TRBV19
CASSILAGGTDTQYF
TGTGCCAGTAGTATACTAGCGGGAGGCACAGATACGCAGTATTTT
>TRBJ2-7|-|-|TRBV28
CASVETGSSYEQYF
TGTGCCAGCGTGGAGACTGGGAGCTCCTACGAGCAGTACTTC
>TRBJ2-7|-|-|TRBV7-2
CASSLYWRGGGEQYF
TGTGCCAGCAGCTTATACTGGAGGGGGGGTGGGGAGCAGTACTTC
>TRBJ2-1|TRBD1|-|TRBV28
CASSLGGTGGIYNEQFF
TGTGCCAGCAGTTTAGGCGGGACAGGGGGGATCTACAATGAGCAGTTCTTC
>TRBJ2-3|TRBD2|-|TRBV5-1
CASSLGLAGTYRADTQYF
TGCGCCAGCAGCTTGGGACTAGCGGGGACATATAGGGCAGATACGCAGTATTTT
>TRBJ2-7|-|-|TRBV5-6
CASTGVYRLSEQYF
TGTGCCAGCACCGGAGTTTACAGGTTAAGCGAGCAGTACTTC
>TRBJ2-3|TRBD2|once|TRBV25-1
CASSEGGLAGEDTQYF
TGTGCCAGCAGTGAAGGGGGACTAGCGGGAGAGGATACGCAGTATTTT
>TRBJ2-5|-|-|TRBV6-5
CASSTWETQYF
TGTGCCAGCAGTACTTGGGAGACCCAGTACTTC
>TRBJ1-4|TRBD1|-|TRBV5-6
CASSLRQGELMFF
TGTGCCAGCAGCTTGCGGCAGGGGGAGTTAATGTTTTTT
>TRBJ2-7|TRBD2|few|TRBV30
CAVEPAGGPYEQYF
TGTGCCGTCGAACCAGCGGGAGGGCCTTACGAGCAGTACTTC
>TRBJ2-7|TRBD1|-|TRBV7-2
CASSSRTGTEQYF
TGTGCCAGCAGCTCTAGGACAGGCACGGAGCAGTACTTC
>TRBJ1-4|-|-|TRBV7-6
CASSLGVGGEKLFF
TGTGCCAGCAGCTTAGGCGTGGGGGGTGAAAAACTGTTTTTT
>TRBJ2-7|-|few|TRBV6-1
CASSEGPGPYEQYF
TGTGCCAGCAGTGAAGGGCCAGGCCCCTACGAGCAGTACTTC
>TRBJ1-2|-|-|TRBV19
CASNDNDYGYTF
TGTGCCAGTAACGACAACGACTATGGCTACACCTTC
>TRBJ1-5|-|-|TRBV10-3
CAISDVLGGLNQPQHF
TGTGCCATCAGTGACGTCTTAGGAGGGTTGAATCAGCCCCAGCATTTT
>TRBJ1-5|-|-|TRBV19
CASSIDRTDQPQHF
TGTGCCAGTAGTATAGATCGGACAGATCAGCCCCAGCATTTT
>TRBJ1-4|-|-|TRBV7-6
CASNNGATNEKLFF
TGTGCCAGCAACAACGGGGCAACTAATGAAAAACTGTTTTTT
>TRBJ2-3|TRBD2|once|TRBV9
CASSVEPSLAGDTQYF
TGTGCCAGCAGCGTAGAGCCTAGCTTAGCGGGAGATACGCAGTATTTT